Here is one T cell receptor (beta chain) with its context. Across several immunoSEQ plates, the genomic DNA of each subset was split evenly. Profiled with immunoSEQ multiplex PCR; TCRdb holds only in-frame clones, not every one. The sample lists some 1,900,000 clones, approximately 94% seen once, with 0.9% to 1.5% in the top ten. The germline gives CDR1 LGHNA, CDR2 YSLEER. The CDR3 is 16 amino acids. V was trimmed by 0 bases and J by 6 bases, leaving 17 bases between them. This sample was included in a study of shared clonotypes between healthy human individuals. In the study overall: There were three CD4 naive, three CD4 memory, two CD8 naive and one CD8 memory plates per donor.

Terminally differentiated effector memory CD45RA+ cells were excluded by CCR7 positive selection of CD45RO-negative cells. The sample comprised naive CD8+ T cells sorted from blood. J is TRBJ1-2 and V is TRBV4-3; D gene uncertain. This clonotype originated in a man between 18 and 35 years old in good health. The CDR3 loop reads CASSQEDVGNSDGYTF. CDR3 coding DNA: TGCGCCAGCAGCCAAGAGGATGTAGGGAACAGTGATGGCTACACCTTC.